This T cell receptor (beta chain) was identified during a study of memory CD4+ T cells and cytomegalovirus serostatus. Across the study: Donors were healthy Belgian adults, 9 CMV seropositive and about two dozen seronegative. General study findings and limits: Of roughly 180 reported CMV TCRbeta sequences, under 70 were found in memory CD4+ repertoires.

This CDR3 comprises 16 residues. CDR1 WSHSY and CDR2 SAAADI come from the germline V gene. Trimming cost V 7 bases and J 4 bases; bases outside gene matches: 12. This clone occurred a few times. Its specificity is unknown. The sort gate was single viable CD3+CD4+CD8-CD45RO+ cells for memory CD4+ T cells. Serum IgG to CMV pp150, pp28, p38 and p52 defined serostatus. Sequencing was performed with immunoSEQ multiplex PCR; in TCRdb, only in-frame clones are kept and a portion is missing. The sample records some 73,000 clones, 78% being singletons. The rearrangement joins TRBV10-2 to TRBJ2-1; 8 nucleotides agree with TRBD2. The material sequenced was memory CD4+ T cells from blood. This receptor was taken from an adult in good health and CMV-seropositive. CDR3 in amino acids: CASTDGRAGLYNEQFF. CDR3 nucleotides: TGCGCCAGCACCGACGGGAGGGCAGGGCTATACAATGAGCAGTTCTTC.